This is a list of T cell receptor beta chains from one sample in a study of early T cells in non-severe SARS-CoV-2 infection. MiXCR was run by TCRdb on the 5' RACE reads, yielding one entry per CDR3 protein. The sample contains more than 45,000 distinct CDR3 sequences, about 8% of which appear only once. The sample comprised whole blood. The receptors shown here come from an adult who was a healthcare worker with PCR-confirmed SARS-CoV-2 infection or an uninfected control (not recorded which). Each CDR3 is given with its conserved first and last residue. A D gene is named only where the DNA matches it firmly. Rows give clone size only sometimes, using once, few, many, or a class for an expanded clone.

D,J,size,V,CDR3,DNA
-,TRBJ2-7,-,TRBV7-9,CASSLVASQDEQYF,TGTGCCAGCAGCTTAGTGGCTAGCCAGGACGAGCAGTACTTC
-,TRBJ2-5,many,TRBV24-1,CATSDSGQETQYF,TGTGCCACCAGTGATTCAGGACAAGAGACCCAGTACTTC
TRBD1,TRBJ2-7,few,TRBV28,CASSSQGMGSYEQYF,TGTGCCAGCAGCTCACAGGGGATGGGCTCCTACGAGCAGTACTTC
-,TRBJ2-3,many,TRBV19,CASSPTDRRSTDTQYF,TGTGCCAGTAGTCCGACCGACAGGCGTAGCACAGATACGCAGTATTTT
-,TRBJ1-2,-,TRBV27,CASSLIGGIGYTF,TGTGCCAGCAGTTTGATTGGGGGTATCGGCTACACCTTC
-,TRBJ2-1,few,TRBV11-2,CASSLDHSGAGYNEQFF,TGTGCCAGCAGCTTAGATCATTCTGGGGCTGGCTACAATGAGCAGTTCTTC
-,TRBJ2-3,-,TRBV7-2,CASSSPSTDTQYF,TGTGCCAGCAGCTCCCCTAGCACAGATACGCAGTATTTT
-,TRBJ2-1,-,TRBV3-1,CASSQVSAPEDEQFF,TGTGCCAGCAGCCAAGTAAGTGCACCCGAAGACGAGCAGTTCTTC
TRBD1,TRBJ2-3,many,TRBV28,CASSRSGTGDYYSTDTQYF,TGTGCCAGCAGCCGGAGCGGGACAGGGGACTATTATAGCACAGATACGCAGTATTTT
-,TRBJ2-7,few,TRBV6-2/TRBV6-3,CASSYSGLPKYEQYF,TGTGCCAGCAGTTACTCGGGACTCCCAAAGTACGAGCAGTACTTC
-,TRBJ1-5,many,TRBV6-5,CASSATPIQPQHF,TGTGCCAGCAGCGCTACACCTATTCAGCCCCAGCATTTT
-,TRBJ2-3,few,TRBV4-1,CASSQVAGVFADTQYF,TGCGCCAGCAGCCAAGTTGCCGGGGTCTTCGCAGATACGCAGTATTTT
-,TRBJ2-5,few,TRBV15,CATSRDREHRETQYF,TGTGCCACCAGCAGAGATCGCGAACACCGAGAGACCCAGTACTTC
TRBD2,TRBJ2-3,many,TRBV2,CASSVGGLAGGRRDTQYF,TGTGCCAGCAGTGTGGGTGGACTAGCGGGAGGGCGTCGGGATACGCAGTATTTT
-,TRBJ1-6,few,TRBV20-1,CSARDGTDNSPLHF,TGCAGTGCTAGAGATGGGACGGATAATTCACCCCTCCACTTT
-,TRBJ2-1,few,TRBV11-2,CASSFSLDEQFF,TGTGCCAGCAGCTTCTCTCTCGATGAGCAGTTCTTC
-,TRBJ2-7,many,TRBV28,CASSFSSYEQYF,TGTGCCAGCAGTTTTAGCTCCTACGAGCAGTACTTC
-,TRBJ2-4,many,TRBV5-1,CASSLGGQENIQYF,TGCGCCAGCAGCTTGGGCGGGCAGGAAAACATTCAGTACTTC
-,TRBJ2-1,many,TRBV5-1,CASKEGGYNEQFF,TGCGCCAGCAAAGAGGGGGGTTACAATGAGCAGTTCTTC
-,TRBJ2-2,many,TRBV19,CASSLVANTGELFF,TGTGCCAGTAGTCTAGTGGCGAACACCGGGGAGCTGTTTTTT
-,TRBJ2-5,few,TRBV6-2/TRBV6-3,CASSPARVGTQYF,TGTGCCAGCAGCCCGGCCCGGGTAGGGACCCAGTACTTC
TRBD2,TRBJ2-3,many,TRBV20-1,CSASGRATRDTQYF,TGCAGTGCTAGCGGGAGGGCCACGAGAGATACGCAGTATTTT
-,TRBJ1-1,many,TRBV12-5,CASGFEGNTEAFF,TGTGCTAGTGGATTCGAAGGGAACACTGAAGCTTTCTTT
TRBD1,TRBJ2-7,many,TRBV12-3/TRBV12-4,CASSPGQGSDEQYF,TGTGCCAGCAGTCCAGGACAGGGAAGTGACGAGCAGTACTTC
TRBD1,TRBJ2-4,few,TRBV12-3/TRBV12-4,CASSTATGGAKNIQYF,TGTGCCAGCAGTACCGCGACAGGGGGGGCCAAAAACATTCAGTACTTC
TRBD2,TRBJ2-7,once,TRBV10-3,CAISESLARRESTYEQYF,TGTGCCATCAGTGAGTCCCTCGCGCGGCGGGAGTCGACCTACGAGCAGTACTTC
-,TRBJ1-2,few,TRBV12-3/TRBV12-4,CASSSRDRAAFGYTF,TGTGCCAGCAGTTCGCGAGATAGGGCGGCTTTTGGCTACACCTTC
-,TRBJ2-3,many,TRBV7-3,CASSGNPGADTQYF,TGTGCCAGCAGCGGTAACCCAGGGGCAGATACGCAGTATTTT
-,TRBJ2-7,-,TRBV20-1,CSAPDFSYEQYF,TGCAGTGCTCCTGACTTTTCCTACGAGCAGTACTTC
-,TRBJ2-7,few,TRBV28,CASSLPQRAVSYEQYF,TGTGCCAGCAGTTTACCCCAAAGGGCAGTCTCCTACGAGCAGTACTTC
-,TRBJ2-5,-,TRBV5-1,CASSWRRAEETQYF,TGCGCCAGCAGCTGGCGCCGAGCTGAAGAGACCCAGTACTTC
TRBD1,TRBJ2-7,few,TRBV6-5,CASSYPGDRTRAYEQYF,TGTGCCAGCAGTTACCCCGGGGACAGGACGAGGGCCTACGAGCAGTACTTC
-,TRBJ2-1,few,TRBV13,CASRHSDPSGNEQFF,TGTGCCAGCAGACACAGTGACCCATCCGGTAATGAGCAGTTCTTC
-,TRBJ2-2,-,TRBV12-3/TRBV12-4,CASSARGRSAGELFF,TGTGCCAGCAGCGCTCGAGGGAGGAGCGCCGGGGAGCTGTTTTTT
-,TRBJ2-7,many,TRBV7-2,CASSLEAASVTYEQYF,TGTGCCAGCAGCTTAGAAGCGGCTAGCGTCACCTACGAGCAGTACTTC
-,TRBJ2-1,many,TRBV3-1,CASRGANEQFF,TGTGCCAGCAGGGGAGCCAATGAGCAGTTCTTC
-,TRBJ2-6,many,TRBV30,CAWSGGSGANVLTF,TGTGCCTGGAGTGGCGGCTCTGGGGCCAACGTCCTGACTTTC
-,TRBJ1-2,-,TRBV27,CASGEGQHYGYTF,TGTGCCAGCGGGGAAGGACAGCACTATGGCTACACCTTC
-,TRBJ1-4,many,TRBV7-9,CASSFAGSNEKLFF,TGTGCCAGCAGCTTCGCGGGGTCTAATGAAAAACTGTTTTTT
-,TRBJ2-1,many,TRBV20-1,CSARKSSPPNEQFF,TGCAGTGCTAGAAAATCTAGCCCGCCCAATGAGCAGTTCTTC
TRBD1,TRBJ2-1,many,TRBV20-1,CSARVGTGVYNEQFF,TGCAGTGCTAGAGTTGGGACAGGGGTATACAATGAGCAGTTCTTC
-,TRBJ2-2,many,TRBV12-3/TRBV12-4,CASSSGTGELFF,TGTGCCAGCAGCTCGGGCACCGGGGAGCTGTTTTTT
-,TRBJ2-3,many,TRBV2,CASSPRSGATDTQYF,TGTGCCAGCAGTCCCAGGAGCGGAGCCACAGATACGCAGTATTTT
-,TRBJ2-3,many,TRBV29-1,CTFDTQYF,TGCACCTTCGATACGCAGTATTTT
-,TRBJ2-7,many,TRBV9,CASSVAGRRVPYEQYF,TGTGCCAGCAGCGTAGCTGGGCGGAGGGTCCCCTACGAGCAGTACTTC
-,TRBJ2-2,-,TRBV12-3/TRBV12-4,CASSLAQHFLRVNTGELFF,TGTGCCAGCAGTTTAGCGCAACATTTTCTGAGGGTGAACACCGGGGAGCTGTTTTTT
-,TRBJ1-5,many,TRBV20-1,CSASRGLGGNQPQHF,TGCAGTGCTAGTCGGGGACTCGGGGGCAATCAGCCCCAGCATTTT
TRBD2,TRBJ2-1,-,TRBV20-1,CSARDERTSGLQFF,TGCAGTGCTAGAGATGAGCGGACTAGCGGGCTGCAGTTCTTC
-,TRBJ2-6,many,TRBV7-2,CASSLARSSGANVLTF,TGTGCCAGCAGCTTAGCGAGAAGCTCTGGGGCCAACGTCCTGACTTTC
TRBD2,TRBJ2-4,few,TRBV5-1,CASSREGLAGGWQNIQYF,TGCGCCAGCAGCCGAGAGGGACTAGCGGGAGGGTGGCAAAACATTCAGTACTTC
-,TRBJ2-1,-,TRBV5-1,CASSSQGSPPNEQFF,TGCGCCAGCAGCTCGCAGGGAAGCCCGCCTAATGAGCAGTTCTTC
TRBD1,TRBJ1-3,many,TRBV30,CAWRPRDSSGNTIYF,TGTGCCTGGAGGCCCCGGGACAGCTCTGGAAACACCATATATTTT
-,TRBJ2-3,many,TRBV28,CASFDRGKQGPDTQYF,TGTGCCAGTTTCGATCGGGGGAAACAGGGGCCAGATACGCAGTATTTT
-,TRBJ2-3,-,TRBV20-1,CSAQDAGPWGTDTQYF,TGCAGTGCCCAGGACGCAGGGCCTTGGGGCACAGATACGCAGTATTTT
TRBD1,TRBJ2-7,-,TRBV7-6,CASSLEQGRYEQYF,TGTGCCAGCAGCTTAGAACAGGGGCGCTACGAGCAGTACTTC
-,TRBJ2-7,many,TRBV7-3,CASSLGTAHTYEQYF,TGTGCCAGCAGCTTAGGAACAGCACATACCTACGAGCAGTACTTC
-,TRBJ2-3,many,TRBV28,CASTISTDTQYF,TGTGCCAGCACCATTAGCACAGATACGCAGTATTTT